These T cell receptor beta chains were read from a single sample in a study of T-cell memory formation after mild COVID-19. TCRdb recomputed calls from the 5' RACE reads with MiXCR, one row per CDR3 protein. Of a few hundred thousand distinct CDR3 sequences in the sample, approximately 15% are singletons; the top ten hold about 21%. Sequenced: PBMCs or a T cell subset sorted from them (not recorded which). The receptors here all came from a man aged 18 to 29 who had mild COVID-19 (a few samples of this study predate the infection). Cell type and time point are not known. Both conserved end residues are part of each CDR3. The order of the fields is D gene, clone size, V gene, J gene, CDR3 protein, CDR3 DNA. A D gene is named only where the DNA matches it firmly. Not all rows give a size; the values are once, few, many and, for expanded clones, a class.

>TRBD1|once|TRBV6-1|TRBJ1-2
CASRLRQGVGYTF
TGTGCCAGCAGGCTGCGGCAGGGGGTTGGCTACACCTTC
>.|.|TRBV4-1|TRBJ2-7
CASSQDRGSSYEQYF
TGCGCCAGCAGCCAAGACCGAGGGAGCTCCTACGAGCAGTACTTC
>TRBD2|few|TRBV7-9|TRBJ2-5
CASRSGTSGGEAQYF
TGTGCCAGCAGGTCCGGGACTAGCGGGGGAGAAGCCCAGTACTTC
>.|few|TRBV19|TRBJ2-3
CASSTLATADTQYF
TGTGCCAGTAGTACACTAGCAACGGCTGATACGCAGTATTTT
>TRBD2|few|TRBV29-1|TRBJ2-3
CSVEPPSGATDTQYF
TGCAGCGTTGAGCCGCCTAGCGGGGCCACAGATACGCAGTATTTT
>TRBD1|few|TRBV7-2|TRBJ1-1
CASSWDRGYTEAFF
TGTGCCAGCAGCTGGGACAGGGGTTACACTGAAGCTTTCTTT
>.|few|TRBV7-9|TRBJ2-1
CASSLRAEDEQFF
TGTGCCAGCAGCTTGCGCGCGGAGGATGAGCAGTTCTTC
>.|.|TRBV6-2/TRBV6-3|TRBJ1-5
CASRTYTASNQPQHF
TGTGCCAGCAGAACCTACACAGCCAGCAATCAGCCCCAGCATTTT
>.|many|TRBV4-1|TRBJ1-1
CASSLRTLGTEAFF
TGCGCCAGCAGCCTAAGGACTCTGGGCACTGAAGCTTTCTTT
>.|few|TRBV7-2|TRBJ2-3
CASSFRSYTDTQYF
TGTGCCAGCAGCTTCCGTTCTTACACAGATACGCAGTATTTT
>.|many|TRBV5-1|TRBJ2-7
CASSLRPRYEQYF
TGCGCCAGCAGCTTGAGACCTCGATACGAGCAGTACTTC
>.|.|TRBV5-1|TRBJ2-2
CASSDGQTNTGELFF
TGCGCCAGCAGCGACGGACAGACGAACACCGGGGAGCTGTTTTTT
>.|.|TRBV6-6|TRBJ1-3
CASSQGPVAGNTIYF
TGTGCCAGCAGCCAGGGGCCCGTAGCTGGAAACACCATATATTTT
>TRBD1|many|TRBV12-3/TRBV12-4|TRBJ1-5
CASSPRRGGFSNQPQHF
TGTGCCAGCAGTCCCCGGAGAGGGGGCTTTAGCAATCAGCCCCAGCATTTT
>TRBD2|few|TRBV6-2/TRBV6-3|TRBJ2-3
CASSATGLVPDTQYF
TGTGCCAGCAGTGCAACGGGACTAGTCCCAGATACGCAGTATTTT
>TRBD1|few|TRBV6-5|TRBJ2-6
CASSYSKPGQSSGANVLTF
TGTGCCAGCAGTTACTCGAAACCGGGACAGAGCTCTGGGGCCAACGTCCTGACTTTC
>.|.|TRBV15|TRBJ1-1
CATSRDAGMNTEAFF
TGTGCCACCAGCAGAGATGCTGGGATGAACACTGAAGCTTTCTTT
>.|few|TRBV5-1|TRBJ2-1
CASPGSNNEQFF
TGCGCCAGCCCCGGCAGTAACAATGAGCAGTTCTTC